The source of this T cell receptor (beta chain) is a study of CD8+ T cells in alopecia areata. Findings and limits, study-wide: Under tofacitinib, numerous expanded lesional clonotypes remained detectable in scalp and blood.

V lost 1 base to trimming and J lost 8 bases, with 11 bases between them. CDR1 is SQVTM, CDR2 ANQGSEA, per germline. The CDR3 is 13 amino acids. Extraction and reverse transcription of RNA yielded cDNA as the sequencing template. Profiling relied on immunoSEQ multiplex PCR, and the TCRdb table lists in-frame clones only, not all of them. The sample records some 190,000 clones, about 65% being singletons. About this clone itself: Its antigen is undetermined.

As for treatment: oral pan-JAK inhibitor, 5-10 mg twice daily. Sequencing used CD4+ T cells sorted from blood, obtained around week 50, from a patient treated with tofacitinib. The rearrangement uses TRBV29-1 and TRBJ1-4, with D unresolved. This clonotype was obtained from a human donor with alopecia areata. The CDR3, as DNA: TGCAGCGTTGAAGGTTTGAAAGACGAAAAACTGTTTTTT. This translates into CSVEGLKDEKLFF.